These 9 T cell receptor beta chains share one sample of origin, sequenced in a study of cytomegalovirus exposure and HLA in healthy donors. The PCR used 60 Vbeta and 13 Jbeta primers. Measured with immunoSEQ multiplex PCR; TCRdb has only the in-frame clones, and not every one. This table has around 120,000 clones, roughly 79% appearing once. The sequenced sample consisted of PBMCs. All receptors derive from a woman aged 40-49 years in good health and CMV-seronegative.

The V gene is TRBV6-5, the J gene TRBJ2-2; D is possibly TRBD1 (5 bases). The CDR3 sequence is 13 residues long. Between the trimmed V and J ends, which lost 6 bases and 4 bases, there was a span of 9 bases. From germline, CDR1 is MNHEY and CDR2 SVGAGI. The CDR3, as DNA: TGTGCCAGCAGAAGACAGTTCACCGGGGAGCTGTTTTTT. Amino acid sequence: CASRRQFTGELFF.

In DNA form, the CDR3 reads TGTGCCAGTAGTATAAACAGGGCCCGGACGAGAGAGCAGTACTTC. Residues: CASSINRARTREQYF. The V and J genes are TRBV19 and TRBJ2-7; the D gene is possibly TRBD1 (6 bases). Germline assignment: CDR1 LNHDA and CDR2 SQIVND (reference sequence). The CDR3 is 15 amino acids. Trimming left V 2 bases short and J 7 bases short, with 18 bases between.

The chain joins TRBV28 to TRBJ2-7; 7 bases fit TRBD1. Germline loops: CDR1 MDHEN, CDR2 SYDVKM. The V gene end was trimmed by 5 bases and the J gene end by 0 bases; junction bases not matched to a gene: 7. This CDR3 has 15 amino acids. The CDR3 coding sequence is TGTGCCAGCAGTCCAGGGACAGCGAGCTCCTACGAGCAGTACTTC. It yields the protein CASSPGTASSYEQYF.

This chain links TRBV5-1 with TRBJ2-3, with TRBD2 as a possible D gene (6 bases). Germline CDR1 is SGHRS and CDR2 is YFSETQ. CDR3 length: 14 amino acids. Trimming stripped 4 bases from V and 6 bases from J, with 15 bases between. CDR3 DNA: TGCGCCAGCAGCCCCGGACGGGCGGGGGATACGCAGTATTTT. Its protein is CASSPGRAGDTQYF.

This sequence joins TRBV21-1 and TRBJ2-5; TRBD2, the D gene given by the table, was not confirmed from the DNA. TRBV21-1 is deemed a pseudogene. The CDR3 sequence is 16 residues long. CDR3 protein: CASLLGSVLNQETQYF. CDR3 bases: TGTGCCAGCCTACTAGGCTCTGTCCTTAATCAAGAGACCCAGTACTTC.

The chain recombines TRBV21-1 with TRBJ1-1; the table's D gene call, TRBD1, was not cross checked with the DNA. TRBV21-1 corresponds to a pseudogene. The CDR3 runs to 14 residues. The CDR3 protein is CASRDRRTNTEAFF. Here the CDR3 DNA reads TGTGCCAGCAGGGACAGGCGCACGAACACTGAAGCTTTCTTT.

The chain is built from TRBV30 and TRBJ2-5; D possibly corresponds to TRBD1 (8 bases). The germline CDR1 and CDR2 sequences are GTSNPN and SVGIG (reference sequence). The V end lost 5 bases, the J end lost 5 bases, and 15 bases lay between the germline ends. The CDR3 runs to 13 residues. The CDR3 nucleotides are TGTGCCTGGGAACAGGGGGGGGCGGAGACCCAGTACTTC. Amino acid sequence: CAWEQGGAETQYF.

The chain carries TRBV6-5 and TRBJ1-6, with 7 bases fitting TRBD1. The CDR3 contains 12 residues. In germline, CDR1 is MNHEY, CDR2 SVGAGI. V gave up 5 bases and J gave up 8 bases; unmatched junction bases: 0. The CDR3 here is CASSGTDSPLHF. The CDR3 nucleotides are TGTGCCAGCAGTGGGACAGATTCACCCCTCCACTTT.

This clone was picked up a small number of times. The chain has TRBV19 and TRBJ2-1; a weak D match, TRBD2 (5 bases). V was pared by 8 bases and J by 8 bases, with 19 bases between. Germline CDR1 and CDR2: LNHDA and SQIVND (reference sequence). This CDR3 comprises 14 residues. The CDR3 coding sequence is TGTGCCAGTGCTGCGGGTAGGGAACGGGATGAGCAGTTCTTC. Its translation: CASAAGRERDEQFF. The full variable domain, completed using reference TRBV19 and TRBJ2-1, is DGGITQSPKYLFRKEGQNVTLSCEQNLNHDAMYWYRQDPGQGLRLIYYSQIVNDFQKGDIAEGYSVSREKKESFPLTVTSAQKNPTAFYLCASAAGRERDEQFFGPGTRLTVL.